The entry below gives a single T cell receptor (beta chain) sequence along with its context. Its matching antigen is unknown. The data derive from a study of shared clonotypes between healthy human individuals. As for the study in general: Participating donors consisted of a couple of women and a few men aged 18 to 49.

Trimming removed 7 bases at V and 0 bases at J, with 11 bases between. Per the germline V gene, CDR1 is SGHDT and CDR2 is YYEEEE. The CDR3 covers 13 residues. Naive CD8 cells, CD45RO-negative and positively selected for CCR7, excluded terminally differentiated effector memory CD45RA+ cells. Findings and limits, study-wide: The sole specimen, blood, was sampled, and tissue repertoires likely differ. Some naive CD4 clonotypes, roughly 4.5%, turned up in common across a handful of donors.

The assay ran at deep level. Repertoires were generated with immunoSEQ multiplex PCR, while TCRdb's copy carries only in-frame clones and drops some. This sample carries some 2 million clones, about 95% of them seen once, and the ten largest clones take approximately 1%. This chain connects TRBV5-6 to TRBJ2-7; no definite D call. The source material was naive CD8+ T cells sorted from blood. This TCR was recovered from a man in his late teens or twenties in good health. This chain's CDR3 is CASGREASYEQYF. The CDR3 DNA follows: TGTGCCAGCGGCCGAGAAGCCTCCTACGAGCAGTACTTC.